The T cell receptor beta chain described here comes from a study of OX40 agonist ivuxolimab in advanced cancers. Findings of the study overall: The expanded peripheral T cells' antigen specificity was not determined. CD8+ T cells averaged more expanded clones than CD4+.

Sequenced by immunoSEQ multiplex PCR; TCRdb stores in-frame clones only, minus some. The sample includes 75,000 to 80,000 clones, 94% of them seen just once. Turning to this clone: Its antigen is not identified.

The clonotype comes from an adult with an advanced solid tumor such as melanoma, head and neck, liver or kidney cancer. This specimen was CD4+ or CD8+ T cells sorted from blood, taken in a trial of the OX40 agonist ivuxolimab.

The CDR3 DNA is TGTGCCAGCAGCTCAGACAGGGGGTACCAAGAGACCCAGTACTTC. This translates into CASSSDRGYQETQYF. The V gene is TRBV7-2, the J gene TRBJ2-5, with 9 bases matching TRBD1. There are 15 residues in the CDR3. After removal of 4 bases from V and 0 bases from J, the junction contained 3 bases not matched to a gene. CDR1 is SGHTA, CDR2 FQGNSA, per germline.